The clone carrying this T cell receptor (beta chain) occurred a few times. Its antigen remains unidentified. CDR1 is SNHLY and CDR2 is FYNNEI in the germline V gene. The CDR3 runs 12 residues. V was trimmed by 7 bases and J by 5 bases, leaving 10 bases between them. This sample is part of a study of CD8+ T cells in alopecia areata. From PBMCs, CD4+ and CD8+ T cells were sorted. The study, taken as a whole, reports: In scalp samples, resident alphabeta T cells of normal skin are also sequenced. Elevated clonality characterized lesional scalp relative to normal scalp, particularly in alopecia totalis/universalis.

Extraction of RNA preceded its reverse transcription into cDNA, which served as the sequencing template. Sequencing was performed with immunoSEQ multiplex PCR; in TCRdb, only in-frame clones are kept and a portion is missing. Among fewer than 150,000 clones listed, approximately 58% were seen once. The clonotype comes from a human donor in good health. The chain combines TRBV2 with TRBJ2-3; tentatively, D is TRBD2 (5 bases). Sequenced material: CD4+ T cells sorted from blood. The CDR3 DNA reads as TGTGCCAGCAAGAGCGGACGAGATACGCAGTATTTT. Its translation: CASKSGRDTQYF.